These T cell receptor beta chains were read from a single sample in a study of blood T cell repertoires in COVID-19. The method was immunoSEQ multiplex PCR; TCRdb's version includes in-frame clones alone and lacks a portion of them. The repertoire holds about 250,000 clones, with 82% as singletons. The sample comprised peripheral blood. Receptors originate from a woman of 80 years or more with active or convalescent COVID-19. Both conserved end residues are part of each CDR3. A D gene is named only where the DNA matches it firmly. The size field is filled for only some rows; it gives once, few, many or a size class.

TGTGCCAGCAGCTCTATGACAGGGGGGTTAGGCGAGCAGTACTTC | CASSSMTGGLGEQYF | TRBJ2-7 | TRBV5-5 | NA | TRBD1
TGTGCCTGGAGTCAATCACTGAACACCGGGGAGCTGTTTTTT | CAWSQSLNTGELFF | TRBJ2-2 | TRBV30 | NA | NA
TGTGCCAGCAGCTTATCTAGCGGGGTGGGCAATGAGCAGTTCTTC | CASSLSSGVGNEQFF | TRBJ2-1 | TRBV11-3 | NA | TRBD2
TGCGCCAGCAGCTTACACATAGACAAATCCTACAATGAGCAGTTCTTC | CASSLHIDKSYNEQFF | TRBJ2-1 | TRBV5-1 | NA | NA
TGTGCCAGCAGTTTATCGCCCACGCCCAGGGGCGCATACTATGGCTACACCTTC | CASSLSPTPRGAYYGYTF | TRBJ1-2 | TRBV27 | NA | NA
TGTGCCAGCAGCTTAGCGGGCCACGAGCAGTACTTC | CASSLAGHEQYF | TRBJ2-7 | TRBV7-9 | NA | NA
TGTGCCAGCACCCTCGGAGGCAGTAACTATGGCTACACCTTC | CASTLGGSNYGYTF | TRBJ1-2 | TRBV9 | NA | NA
TGCGCCAGCAGCCAAGGGACAGGGGTGGGCAATCAGCCCCAGCATTTT | CASSQGTGVGNQPQHF | TRBJ1-5 | TRBV5-1 | NA | TRBD1
TGTGCCAGCAGCTCTAGCAGCGGAGGGTCCTACAATGAGCAGTTCTTC | CASSSSSGGSYNEQFF | TRBJ2-1 | TRBV7-9 | once | NA
TGTGCCAGCTCCGGAGACAGGTCCTGGAATTCACCCCTCCACTTT | CASSGDRSWNSPLHF | TRBJ1-6 | TRBV18 | few | NA
TGTGCCATCATTGGGGGCGCGACAGGGAACGAGCAGTACTTC | CAIIGGATGNEQYF | TRBJ2-7 | TRBV10-3 | NA | TRBD1
TGTGCTAGTGGTTTGGTAGGTCAGCTGGGCGGCTACACCTTC | CASGLVGQLGGYTF | TRBJ1-2 | TRBV12-5 | once | NA
TGTGCCAGCAGCAAAACTCTACTAGGAAATGAGCAGTTCTTC | CASSKTLLGNEQFF | TRBJ2-1 | TRBV6-5 | few | NA
TGTGCCAGCGGTGACAGGGGGCATTTGATAGATACGCAGTATTTT | CASGDRGHLIDTQYF | TRBJ2-3 | TRBV2 | NA | TRBD1
TGTGCCAGCAGCTGGGGGGGACAGGAGCGAGCTTTCTTT | CASSWGGQERAFF | TRBJ1-1 | TRBV7-9 | NA | TRBD1
TGTGCCAGCAGACCTATCACACAACAGGGGACACCCCTCCACTTT | CASRPITQQGTPLHF | TRBJ1-6 | TRBV6-5 | NA | TRBD1
TGTGCCAGCAGCTTAGGGACAGGCTACGAGCAGTACTTC | CASSLGTGYEQYF | TRBJ2-7 | TRBV12-3/TRBV12-4 | NA | TRBD1
TGTGCCAGCAGCCAAGGGACAGGCTTCGGGACAGATACGCAGTATTTT | CASSQGTGFGTDTQYF | TRBJ2-3 | TRBV3-1/TRBV3-2 | NA | TRBD1
TGTGCCACCAGGCGGGAAGCGAACACCGGGGAGCTGTTTTTT | CATRREANTGELFF | TRBJ2-2 | TRBV24-1 | NA | NA
TGTGCCAGTAGTAGATTTCAAGGACAGGGCGGCAATGAGCAGTTCTTC | CASSRFQGQGGNEQFF | TRBJ2-1 | TRBV19 | NA | TRBD1
TGTGCCAGCAGAAGGGACAGTCTCAACTATGGCTACACCTTC | CASRRDSLNYGYTF | TRBJ1-2 | TRBV6-5 | NA | TRBD1
TGCAGCGTTTTTAGGGGGCCGGAGACCCAGTACTTC | CSVFRGPETQYF | TRBJ2-5 | TRBV29-1 | once | TRBD1
TGTGCCAGCAGTTTAAACCACTGGGAGGCCACAGATACGCAGTATTTT | CASSLNHWEATDTQYF | TRBJ2-3 | TRBV27 | NA | NA
TGTGCCAGCAATCGTTTAGGAGGGAGTGGGAACGAGCAGTACTTC | CASNRLGGSGNEQYF | TRBJ2-7 | TRBV2 | few | NA
TGTGCCAGCAGGGAGGACAGGGATTATGGCTACACCTTC | CASREDRDYGYTF | TRBJ1-2 | TRBV2 | NA | TRBD1
TGTGCCACCAGCACAACTGTTGGGACAGGTGGAAACACCATATATTTT | CATSTTVGTGGNTIYF | TRBJ1-3 | TRBV15 | NA | TRBD1
TGTGCCAGCTCAGGTACAGCTCAAGAGACCCAGTACTTC | CASSGTAQETQYF | TRBJ2-5 | TRBV18 | few | NA
TGTGCCAGCAGCTTAGACCGGGACTTCTACAATGAGCAGTTCTTC | CASSLDRDFYNEQFF | TRBJ2-1 | TRBV11-2 | NA | NA
TGTGCCAGTAGTATCTTTCCCCAGCCCCAGCATTTT | CASSIFPQPQHF | TRBJ1-5 | TRBV19 | NA | NA
TGCGCCAGCAGTCAAGAGGGTCGCGGGACCTTCCAAACCTGGGTGTCAACTGAAGCTTTCTTT | CASSQEGRGTFQTWVSTEAFF | TRBJ1-1 | TRBV23-1 | NA | NA
TGTGCCAGCAGCCAAGAAACAGTACGTATGAACACTGAAGCTTTCTTT | CASSQETVRMNTEAFF | TRBJ1-1 | TRBV3-1/TRBV3-2 | NA | NA
TGTGCCACATCATACAAGACTAGCGGGTACGAGCAGTACTTC | CATSYKTSGYEQYF | TRBJ2-7 | TRBV19 | NA | TRBD2
TGTGCCAGCGCGGACAGCTACTCCTATGGCTACACCTTC | CASADSYSYGYTF | TRBJ1-2 | TRBV6-5 | NA | NA
TGTGCCATCAGTGAGGGACACCCCGTCACTGAAGCTTTCTTT | CAISEGHPVTEAFF | TRBJ1-1 | TRBV10-3 | NA | NA
TGTGCCAGTAGTATAGAGAGGGGGCGAGGGAACACTGAAGCTTTCTTT | CASSIERGRGNTEAFF | TRBJ1-1 | TRBV19 | NA | TRBD1
TGTGCCAGCAGCTTAGTGCTAGCGGGAAGTGAGCAGTTCTTC | CASSLVLAGSEQFF | TRBJ2-1 | TRBV7-2 | NA | TRBD2
TGCGCCAGCAGTTTGACTAGATACAATGAGCAGTTCTTC | CASSLTRYNEQFF | TRBJ2-1 | TRBV10-1 | NA | NA
TGTGCCAGCAGTTGGCAGGGAACAGACACCATATATTTT | CASSWQGTDTIYF | TRBJ1-3 | TRBV6-6 | few | NA
TGCGCCAGCAGCACAGACTCGCCGTCCCGGACAGGGAGCACCGGGGAGCTGTTTTTT | CASSTDSPSRTGSTGELFF | TRBJ2-2 | TRBV5-1 | NA | TRBD1
TGTGCCAGCAGGGAGGGACTAGTCACAGATACGCAGTATTTT | CASREGLVTDTQYF | TRBJ2-3 | TRBV7-9 | NA | TRBD2
TGTGCCAGCCGGACTAGCGGTGACAATGAGCAGTTCTTC | CASRTSGDNEQFF | TRBJ2-1 | TRBV6-5 | few | TRBD2
TGTGCCAGCAGTGAAGGGGGCAGAAACTATGGCTACACCTTC | CASSEGGRNYGYTF | TRBJ1-2 | TRBV6-1 | NA | NA
TGTGCCAGCAGCCAACCCCCGGGACAGGGGGTCCACGAGCAGTACTTC | CASSQPPGQGVHEQYF | TRBJ2-7 | TRBV3-1/TRBV3-2 | once | TRBD1
TGTGCCTGCTATGGGGGGACAGGAAAAACGAACTATGGCTACACCTTC | CACYGGTGKTNYGYTF | TRBJ1-2 | TRBV28 | once | TRBD1
TGCGCCAGCAAACTGAACACGGGAACTGAAGCTTTCTTT | CASKLNTGTEAFF | TRBJ1-1 | TRBV5-1 | few | NA
TGTGCCAGCAGACTTGGACAGCCTTCACCCCTCCACTTT | CASRLGQPSPLHF | TRBJ1-6 | TRBV12-3/TRBV12-4 | few | NA
TGTGCCAGCAGATTGGGGGGCACCGGGGAGCTGTTTTTT | CASRLGGTGELFF | TRBJ2-2 | TRBV27 | NA | NA
TGTGCCAGCAGTTCGGACAGGGAAAGCATCGGGGAGCTGTTTTTT | CASSSDRESIGELFF | TRBJ2-2 | TRBV28 | NA | TRBD1
TGTGCCAGCAGTTATCGGGGGGCGAACTATGGCTACACCTTC | CASSYRGANYGYTF | TRBJ1-2 | TRBV27 | once | NA
TGTGCCAGCAGACGGACAGGCGGGCCCTACGAGCAGTACTTC | CASRRTGGPYEQYF | TRBJ2-7 | TRBV6-5 | NA | TRBD1
TGTGCCAGCAGTGAAACGCAGGGGACAGGCAATCAGCCCCAGCATTTT | CASSETQGTGNQPQHF | TRBJ1-5 | TRBV2 | once | TRBD1
TGCGCCAGCAGCTTTATGGGACTAGCGGGAGTGGGTGAGCAGTTCTTC | CASSFMGLAGVGEQFF | TRBJ2-1 | TRBV5-1 | NA | TRBD2
TGCGCCAGCAGCCAAGGACAGGTCACCGGGGAGCTGTTTTTT | CASSQGQVTGELFF | TRBJ2-2 | TRBV5-1 | NA | TRBD1
TGTGCCAGCTCACCACGGCGGCCTAGCTCCTACAATGAGCAGTTCTTC | CASSPRRPSSYNEQFF | TRBJ2-1 | TRBV18 | NA | NA
TGTGCCAGCAGTGAAGGGGACAGGTCCCTATTGAAAGCTTTCTTT | CASSEGDRSLLKAFF | TRBJ1-1 | TRBV2 | NA | TRBD1
TGCAGCGTCCACGGGGCGGAGGGCTCCTACAATGAGCAGTTCTTC | CSVHGAEGSYNEQFF | TRBJ2-1 | TRBV29-1 | NA | NA
TGTGCCAGCAGTGAATGGGGACAGGCGGGAGCCTACGAGCAGTACTTC | CASSEWGQAGAYEQYF | TRBJ2-7 | TRBV6-1 | NA | NA